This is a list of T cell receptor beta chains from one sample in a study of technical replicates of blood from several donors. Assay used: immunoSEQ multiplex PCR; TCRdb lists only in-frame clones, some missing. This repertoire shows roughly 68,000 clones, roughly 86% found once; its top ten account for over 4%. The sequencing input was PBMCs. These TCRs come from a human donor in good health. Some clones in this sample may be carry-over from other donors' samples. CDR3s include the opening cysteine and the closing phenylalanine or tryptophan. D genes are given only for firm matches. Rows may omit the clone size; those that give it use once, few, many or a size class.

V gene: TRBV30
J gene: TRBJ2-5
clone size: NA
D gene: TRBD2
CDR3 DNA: TGTGCCTGGAGTCGACTAGCGGGAGCCCAAGAGACCCAGTACTTC
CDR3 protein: CAWSRLAGAQETQYF

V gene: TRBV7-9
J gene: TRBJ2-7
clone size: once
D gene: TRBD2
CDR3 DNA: TGTGCCAGCAGTTTCCAAACTAGCGGGCAATCCTACGAGCAGTACTTC
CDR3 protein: CASSFQTSGQSYEQYF

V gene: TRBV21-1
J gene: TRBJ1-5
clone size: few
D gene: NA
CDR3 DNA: TGTGCCAGCAGCAAAGGGGGAGTGGGTGAAAAGGTGGCTGGACAGCCCCAGCATTTT
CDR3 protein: CASSKGGVGEKVAGQPQHF

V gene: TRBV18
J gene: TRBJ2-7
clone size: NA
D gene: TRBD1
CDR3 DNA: TGTGCCAGCTCACCACTTCGACAGGGTCCGTCCGTCGAGCAGTACTTC
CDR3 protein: CASSPLRQGPSVEQYF

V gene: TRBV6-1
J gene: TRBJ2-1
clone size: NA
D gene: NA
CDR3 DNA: TGTGCCAGCAGTGAAAAGGATAGGGGCGGGGGCCGATACAATGAGCAGTTCTTC
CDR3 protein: CASSEKDRGGGRYNEQFF

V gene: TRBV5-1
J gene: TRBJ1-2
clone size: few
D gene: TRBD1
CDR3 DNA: TGCGCCAGCAGCTCGGGACAGGGTTTAAGTGGCTACACCTTC
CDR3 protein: CASSSGQGLSGYTF

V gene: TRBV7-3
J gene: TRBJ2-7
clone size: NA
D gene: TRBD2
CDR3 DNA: TGTGCCAGCAGCTTAGGGACTAGCGGGAGTGTGCAGTACTTC
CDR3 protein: CASSLGTSGSVQYF

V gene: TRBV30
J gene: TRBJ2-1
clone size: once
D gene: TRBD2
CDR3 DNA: TGTGCCCGGACCCGCGGGGGCAATGAGCAGTTCTTC
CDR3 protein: CARTRGGNEQFF

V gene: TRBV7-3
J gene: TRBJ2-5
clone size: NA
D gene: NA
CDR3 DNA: TGTGCCAGCAGCTTACTTCAAGAGACCCAGTACTTC
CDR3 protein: CASSLLQETQYF

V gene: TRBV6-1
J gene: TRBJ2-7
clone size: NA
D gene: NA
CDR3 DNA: TGTGCCAGCGGAGCAGGGATTTGGGAGCAGTACTTC
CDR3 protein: CASGAGIWEQYF

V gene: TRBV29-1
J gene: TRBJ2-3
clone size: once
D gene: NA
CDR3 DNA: TGCAGCTTCGACAGAGAAGGAGATACGCAGTATTTT
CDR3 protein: CSFDREGDTQYF

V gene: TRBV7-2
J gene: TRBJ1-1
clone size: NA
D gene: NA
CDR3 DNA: TGTGCCAGCAGCTTACAGGGGACAACGGGTGAAGCTTTCTTT
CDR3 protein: CASSLQGTTGEAFF

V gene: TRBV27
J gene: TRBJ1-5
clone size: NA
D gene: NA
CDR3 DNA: TGTGCCACTACAAGGGGCAGGACCAATCAGCCCCAGCATTTT
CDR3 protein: CATTRGRTNQPQHF

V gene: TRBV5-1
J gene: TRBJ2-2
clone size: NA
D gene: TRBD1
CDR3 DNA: TGCGCCAGCAGGAGACCGACAGGGGGGAACACCGGGGAGCTGTTTTTT
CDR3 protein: CASRRPTGGNTGELFF

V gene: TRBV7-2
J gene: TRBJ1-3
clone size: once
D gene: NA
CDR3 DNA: TGTGCCAGCAGATCTACCGGGACAAATAGAAACACCATATATTTT
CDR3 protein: CASRSTGTNRNTIYF

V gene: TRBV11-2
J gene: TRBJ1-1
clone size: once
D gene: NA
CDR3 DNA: TGTGCCAGCAGCCCAGAGCGCGGTGAAGCTTTCTTT
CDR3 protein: CASSPERGEAFF

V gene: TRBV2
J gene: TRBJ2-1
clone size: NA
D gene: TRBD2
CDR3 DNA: TGTGCCAGCAGTGAAGACGGGAGGGCCATAGATGAGCAGTTCTTC
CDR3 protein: CASSEDGRAIDEQFF

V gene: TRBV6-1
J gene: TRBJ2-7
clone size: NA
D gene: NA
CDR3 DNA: TGTGCCAGCAGTGAACCAGGCTACGAGCAGTACTTC
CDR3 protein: CASSEPGYEQYF

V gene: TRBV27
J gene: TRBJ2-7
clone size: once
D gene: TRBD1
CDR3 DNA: TGTGCCAGCAGTTTCTCAACAGGGGACGCCTACGAGCAGTACTTC
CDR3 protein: CASSFSTGDAYEQYF

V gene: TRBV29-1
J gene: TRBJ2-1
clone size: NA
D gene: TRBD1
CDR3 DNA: TGCAGCGTTGGACGGGGACAGGGTGGCAATGAGCAGTTCTTC
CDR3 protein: CSVGRGQGGNEQFF

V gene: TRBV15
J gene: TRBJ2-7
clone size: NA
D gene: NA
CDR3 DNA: TGTGCCACCAGCAGAGACAGGGGTAGCTACGAGCAGTACTTC
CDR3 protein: CATSRDRGSYEQYF

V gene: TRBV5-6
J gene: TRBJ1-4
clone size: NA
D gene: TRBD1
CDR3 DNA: TGTGCCAGCAGCTTTACAGGGGGCGGAGAAAAACTGTTTTTT
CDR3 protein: CASSFTGGGEKLFF

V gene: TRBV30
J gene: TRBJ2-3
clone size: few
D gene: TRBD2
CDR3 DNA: TGTGCCTGGAGCCCAGCGGGAGTCCCAGATACGCAGTATTTT
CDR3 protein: CAWSPAGVPDTQYF

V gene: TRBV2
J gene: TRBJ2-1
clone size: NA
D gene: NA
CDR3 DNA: TGTGCCAGCAGCCACGGACTCGTCTCCTACAATGAGCAGTTCTTC
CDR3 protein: CASSHGLVSYNEQFF

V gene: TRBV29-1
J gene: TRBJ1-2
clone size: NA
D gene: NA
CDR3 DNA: TGCAGCGTTGATTTTACCTCCGGCTATGGCTACACCTTC
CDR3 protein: CSVDFTSGYGYTF

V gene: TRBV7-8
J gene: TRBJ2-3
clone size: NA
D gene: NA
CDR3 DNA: TGTGCCAGCAGCCCCCCCAGGGAAGATACGCAGTATTTT
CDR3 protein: CASSPPREDTQYF

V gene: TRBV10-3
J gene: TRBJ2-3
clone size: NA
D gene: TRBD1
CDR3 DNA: TGTGCCACCGGACCGGGGACAGTCAACACAGATACGCAGTATTTT
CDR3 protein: CATGPGTVNTDTQYF

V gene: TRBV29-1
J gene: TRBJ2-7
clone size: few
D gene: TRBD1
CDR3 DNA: TGCAGCGCCCGGGACAGCTCCTACGAGCAGTACTTC
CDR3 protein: CSARDSSYEQYF

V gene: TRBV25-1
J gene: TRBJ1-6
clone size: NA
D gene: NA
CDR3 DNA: TGTGCCAGCAGTGAATCCCCGCCAGGGTATAATTCACCCCTCCACTTT
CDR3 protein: CASSESPPGYNSPLHF

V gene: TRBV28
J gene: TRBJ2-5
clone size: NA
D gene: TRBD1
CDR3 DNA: TGTGCCAGCAGAGAACAGGGGGGCCAAGAGACCCAGTACTTC
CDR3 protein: CASREQGGQETQYF

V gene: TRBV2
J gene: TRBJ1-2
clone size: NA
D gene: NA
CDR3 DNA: TGTGCCAGCAGTGATTGGGGGGGGAGCGGCTACACCTTC
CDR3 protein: CASSDWGGSGYTF

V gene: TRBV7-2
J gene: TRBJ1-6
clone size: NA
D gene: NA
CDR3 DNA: TGTGCCAGCAGCTTTCAGGGGAACAATTCACCCCTCCACTTT
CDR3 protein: CASSFQGNNSPLHF

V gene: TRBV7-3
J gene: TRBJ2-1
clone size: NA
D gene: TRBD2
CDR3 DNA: TGTGCCAGCAGCTACACCGGGACTAGCTCTGATGAGCAGTTCTTC
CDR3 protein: CASSYTGTSSDEQFF

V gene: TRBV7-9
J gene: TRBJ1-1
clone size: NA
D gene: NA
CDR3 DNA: TGTGCCAGCAGCTTATCTCACAGAAACACTGAAGCTTTCTTT
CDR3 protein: CASSLSHRNTEAFF

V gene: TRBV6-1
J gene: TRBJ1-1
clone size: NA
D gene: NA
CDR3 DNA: TGTGCCAGCAGTGACTCAGGATGGACTGAAGCTTTCTTT
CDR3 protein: CASSDSGWTEAFF

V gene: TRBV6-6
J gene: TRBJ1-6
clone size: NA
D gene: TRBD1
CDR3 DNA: TGTGCCAGCAGTTACCGGGACAGAAATAATTCACCCCTCCACTTT
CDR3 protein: CASSYRDRNNSPLHF

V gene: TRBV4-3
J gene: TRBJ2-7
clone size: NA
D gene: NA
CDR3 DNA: TGCGCCAGCAGCCAAGATGCGGACTCCTACGAGCAGTACTTC
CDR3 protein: CASSQDADSYEQYF

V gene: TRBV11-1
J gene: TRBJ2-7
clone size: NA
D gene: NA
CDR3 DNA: TGTGCCAGCAGCTTAGCCGTCTACGAGCAGTACTTC
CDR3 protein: CASSLAVYEQYF

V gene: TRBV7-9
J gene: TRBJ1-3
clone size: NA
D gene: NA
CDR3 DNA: TGTGCCAGCAGTCAAGGGGCAGGGAACACCATATATTTT
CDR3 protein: CASSQGAGNTIYF

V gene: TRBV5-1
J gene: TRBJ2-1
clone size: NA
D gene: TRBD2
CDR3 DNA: TGCGCCAGCAGCTTGACCGCGGGGGGGTCGGGTGAGCAGTTCTTC
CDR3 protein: CASSLTAGGSGEQFF

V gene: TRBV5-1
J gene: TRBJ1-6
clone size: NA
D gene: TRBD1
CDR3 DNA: TGCGCCAGCAGCATTCGGGACAGTGACAATTCACCCCTCCACTTT
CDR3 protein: CASSIRDSDNSPLHF

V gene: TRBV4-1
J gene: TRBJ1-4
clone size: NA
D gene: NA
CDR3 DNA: TGCGCCAGCAGCCAAGGAAACAGGGATGAAAAACTGTTTTTT
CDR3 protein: CASSQGNRDEKLFF

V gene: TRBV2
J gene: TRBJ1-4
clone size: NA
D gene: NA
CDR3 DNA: TGTGCCAGCAGTCCCCGAGGAGGGATGAATGAAAAACTGTTTTTT
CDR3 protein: CASSPRGGMNEKLFF

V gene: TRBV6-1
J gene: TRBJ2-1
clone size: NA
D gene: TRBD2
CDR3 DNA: TGTGCCAGCACCTTGGGGCGGGAGGGTTATGAGCAGTTCTTC
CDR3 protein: CASTLGREGYEQFF

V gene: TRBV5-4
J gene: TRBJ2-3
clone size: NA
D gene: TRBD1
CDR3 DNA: TGTGCCAGCAGCTTGTACGGACAGGGTTTGGATACGCAGTATTTT
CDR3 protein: CASSLYGQGLDTQYF

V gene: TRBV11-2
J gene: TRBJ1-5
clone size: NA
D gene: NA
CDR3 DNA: TGTGCCAGCAGCTTAGTCGGGGTTGCCCAGCCCCAGCATTTT
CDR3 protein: CASSLVGVAQPQHF

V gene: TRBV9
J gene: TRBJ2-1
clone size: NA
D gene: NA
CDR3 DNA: TGTGCCAGCAGCGTAGGTGGGGGCCACAATGAGCAGTTCTTC
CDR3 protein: CASSVGGGHNEQFF

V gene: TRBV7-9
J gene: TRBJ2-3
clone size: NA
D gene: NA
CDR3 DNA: TGTGCCAGCACCCCCCCGGCGGGAGATACGCAGTATTTT
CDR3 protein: CASTPPAGDTQYF

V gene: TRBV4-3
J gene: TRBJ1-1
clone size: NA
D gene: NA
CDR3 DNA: TGCGCCAGCAGCCAGAGGCTTTTAACTGAAGCTTTCTTT
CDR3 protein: CASSQRLLTEAFF

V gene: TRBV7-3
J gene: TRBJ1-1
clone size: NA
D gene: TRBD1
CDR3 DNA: TGTGCCAGCAGCTCGTACAGGGGGGGGAGAACTGAAGCTTTCTTT
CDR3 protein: CASSSYRGGRTEAFF

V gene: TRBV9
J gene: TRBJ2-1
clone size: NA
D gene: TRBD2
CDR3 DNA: TGTGCCAGCAGCCCCCGGGGGGAGCGGGGCGGCAATGAGCAGTTCTTC
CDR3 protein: CASSPRGERGGNEQFF

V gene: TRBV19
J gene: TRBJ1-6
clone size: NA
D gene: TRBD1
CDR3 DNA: TGTGCCAGTAGTATCCCCCTCCGGGACAGGGGCCATTCACCCCTCCACTTT
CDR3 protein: CASSIPLRDRGHSPLHF

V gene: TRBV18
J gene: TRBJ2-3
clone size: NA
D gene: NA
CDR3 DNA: TGTGCCAGCTCACTCCGGGACTCAGATACGCAGTATTTT
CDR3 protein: CASSLRDSDTQYF

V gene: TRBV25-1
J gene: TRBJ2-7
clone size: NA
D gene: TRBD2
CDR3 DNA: TGTGCCAGCAGTGAAGGTGCGGGGGGGATATACGAGCAGTACTTC
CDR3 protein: CASSEGAGGIYEQYF

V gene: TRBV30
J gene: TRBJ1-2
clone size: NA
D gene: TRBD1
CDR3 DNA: TGTGCCTTTGGGACAGGGAACTATGGCTACACCTTC
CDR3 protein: CAFGTGNYGYTF

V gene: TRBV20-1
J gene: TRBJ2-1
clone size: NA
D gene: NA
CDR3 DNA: TGCAGTTGCGGGGAGCAGTTCTTC
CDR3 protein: CSCGEQFF

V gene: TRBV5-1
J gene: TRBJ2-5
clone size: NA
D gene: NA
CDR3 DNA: TGCGCCAGCACCGACGAAGGGGCCCAGTACTTC
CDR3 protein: CASTDEGAQYF

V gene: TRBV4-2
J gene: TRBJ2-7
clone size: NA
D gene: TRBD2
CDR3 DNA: TGTGCCAGCAGCCAAGGTCAAGCGGGGACCTACGAGCAGTACTTC
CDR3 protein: CASSQGQAGTYEQYF

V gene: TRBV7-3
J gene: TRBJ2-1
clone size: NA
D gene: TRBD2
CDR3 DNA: TGTGCCAGCAGCACCGGGGGGTACGACAATGAGCAGTTCTTC
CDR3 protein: CASSTGGYDNEQFF